This T cell receptor (beta chain) was documented in a study of neurological immune-mediated disorders. Study-wide results and limits: None of the CDR3 amino acid sequences found in expanded clones was shared across subjects. This suggests that the TCR-beta repertoires were private in all groups.

Synthesis of cDNA used 5'RACE (with 10-nucleotide random UMIs). Over 160 million TCR-beta sequences from 15-18 subjects came out of each sequencing run. TCRdb re-analysed the 5' RACE reads in MiXCR, keeping a single row per CDR3 protein. The sample has over 25,000 distinct CDR3 sequences; under 30% are singletons. The sorted libraries started from around 1 million CD4+ or CD8+ T cells. This clonotype was counted ten times or more. Antigen unknown. Trimming took off 7 bases at V and 7 bases at J, with 13 bases between the two ends. The CDR3 length is 12 residues. The V and J genes are TRBV12-3 or TRBV12-4 and TRBJ2-5; D call uncertain. The receptor was derived from a man aged 50-59 years with HTLV-1-associated myelopathy (HAM/TSP). Sequencing was carried out using CD4+ T cells from blood. The CDR3 is CASTEIYGTQYF. The CDR3 DNA reads as TGTGCCAGCACTGAAATCTACGGGACCCAGTACTTC.